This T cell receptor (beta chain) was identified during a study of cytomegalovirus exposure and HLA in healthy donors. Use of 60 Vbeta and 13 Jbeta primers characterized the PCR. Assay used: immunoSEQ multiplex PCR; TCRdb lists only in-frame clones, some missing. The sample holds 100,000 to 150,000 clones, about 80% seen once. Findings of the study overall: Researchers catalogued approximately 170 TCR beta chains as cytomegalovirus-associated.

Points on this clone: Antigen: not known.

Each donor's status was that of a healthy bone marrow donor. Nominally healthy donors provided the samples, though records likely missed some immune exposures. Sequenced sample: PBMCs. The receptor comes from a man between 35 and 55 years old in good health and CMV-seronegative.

Here the CDR3 DNA reads TGCGCCAGCAGCTTTCTGGGAGGAAGGAATGAGCAGTTCTTC. Translating gives CASSFLGGRNEQFF. The chain employs TRBV5-1 and TRBJ2-1; maybe TRBD2 (6 bases). CDR1 SGHRS and CDR2 YFSETQ come from the germline V gene. Trimming pared 2 bases from V and 7 bases from J, leaving 13 bases between. CDR3 length: 14 amino acids.